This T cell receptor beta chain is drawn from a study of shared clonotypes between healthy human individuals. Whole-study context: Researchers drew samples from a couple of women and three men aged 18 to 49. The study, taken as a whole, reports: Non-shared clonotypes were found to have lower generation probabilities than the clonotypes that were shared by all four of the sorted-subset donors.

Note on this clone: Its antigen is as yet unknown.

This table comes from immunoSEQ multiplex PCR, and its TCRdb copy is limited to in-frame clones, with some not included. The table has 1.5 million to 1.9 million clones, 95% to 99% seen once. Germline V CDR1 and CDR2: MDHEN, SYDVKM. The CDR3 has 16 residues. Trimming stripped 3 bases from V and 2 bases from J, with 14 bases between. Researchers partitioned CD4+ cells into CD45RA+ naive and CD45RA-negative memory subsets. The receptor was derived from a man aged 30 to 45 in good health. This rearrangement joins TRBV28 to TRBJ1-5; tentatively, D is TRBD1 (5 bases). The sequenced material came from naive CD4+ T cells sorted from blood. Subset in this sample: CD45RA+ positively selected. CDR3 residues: CASSFTGRRGNQPQHF. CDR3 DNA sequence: TGTGCCAGCAGTTTTACGGGGCGGAGGGGCAATCAGCCCCAGCATTTT.